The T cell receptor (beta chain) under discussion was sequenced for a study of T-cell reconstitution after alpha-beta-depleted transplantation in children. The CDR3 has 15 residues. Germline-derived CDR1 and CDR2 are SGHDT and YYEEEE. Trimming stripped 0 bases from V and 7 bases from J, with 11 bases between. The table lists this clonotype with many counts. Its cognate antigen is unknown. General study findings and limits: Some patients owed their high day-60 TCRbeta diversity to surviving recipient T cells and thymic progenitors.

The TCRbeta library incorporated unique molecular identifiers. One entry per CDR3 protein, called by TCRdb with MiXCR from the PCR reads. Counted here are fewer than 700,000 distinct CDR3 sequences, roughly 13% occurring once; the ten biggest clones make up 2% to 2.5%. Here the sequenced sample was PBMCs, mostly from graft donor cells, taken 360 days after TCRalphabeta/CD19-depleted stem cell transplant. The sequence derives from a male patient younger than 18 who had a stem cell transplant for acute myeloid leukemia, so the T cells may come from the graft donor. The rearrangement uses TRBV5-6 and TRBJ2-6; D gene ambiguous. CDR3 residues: CASSLAGQQANVLTF. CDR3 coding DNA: TGTGCCAGCAGCTTGGCAGGCCAACAAGCCAACGTCCTGACTTTC.